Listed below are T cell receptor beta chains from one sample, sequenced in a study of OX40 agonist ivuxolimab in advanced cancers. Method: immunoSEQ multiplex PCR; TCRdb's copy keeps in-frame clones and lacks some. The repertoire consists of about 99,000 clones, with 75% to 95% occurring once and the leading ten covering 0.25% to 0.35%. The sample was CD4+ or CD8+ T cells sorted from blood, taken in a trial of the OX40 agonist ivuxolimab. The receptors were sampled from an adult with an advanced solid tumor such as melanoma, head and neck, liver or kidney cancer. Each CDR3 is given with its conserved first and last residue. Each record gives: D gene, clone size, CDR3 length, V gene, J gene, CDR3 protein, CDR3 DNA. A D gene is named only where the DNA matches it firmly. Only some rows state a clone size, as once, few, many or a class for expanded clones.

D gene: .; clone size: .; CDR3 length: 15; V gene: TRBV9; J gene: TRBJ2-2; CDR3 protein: CASSQGLSNTGELFF; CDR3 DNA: TGTGCCAGCAGCCAAGGACTGTCGAACACCGGGGAGCTGTTTTTT
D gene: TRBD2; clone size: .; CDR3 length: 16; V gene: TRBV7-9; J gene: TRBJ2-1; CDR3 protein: CASSSPGLAAYNEQFF; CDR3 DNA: TGTGCCAGCAGCTCACCGGGACTAGCGGCCTACAATGAGCAGTTCTTC
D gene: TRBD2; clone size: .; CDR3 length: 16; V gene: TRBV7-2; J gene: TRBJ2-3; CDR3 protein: CASSLQAGEGTDTQYF; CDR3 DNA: TGTGCCAGCAGCTTACAAGCGGGAGAGGGTACAGATACGCAGTATTTT
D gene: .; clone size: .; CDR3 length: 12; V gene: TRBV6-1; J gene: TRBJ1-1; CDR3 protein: CASSGTVTEAFF; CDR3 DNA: TGTGCCAGCAGTGGGACAGTAACTGAAGCTTTCTTT
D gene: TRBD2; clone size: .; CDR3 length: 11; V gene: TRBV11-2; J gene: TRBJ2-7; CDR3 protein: CASRGGFEQYF; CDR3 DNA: TGTGCCAGCAGGGGGGGGTTCGAGCAGTACTTC
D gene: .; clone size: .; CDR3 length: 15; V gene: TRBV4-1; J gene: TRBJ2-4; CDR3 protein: CASSPRSGGQGIQYF; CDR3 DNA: TGCGCCAGCAGCCCAAGGAGTGGAGGCCAAGGGATTCAGTACTTC
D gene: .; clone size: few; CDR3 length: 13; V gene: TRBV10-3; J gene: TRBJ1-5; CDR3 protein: CATRGGGNQPQHF; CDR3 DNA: TGTGCCACCAGGGGTGGAGGCAATCAGCCCCAGCATTTT
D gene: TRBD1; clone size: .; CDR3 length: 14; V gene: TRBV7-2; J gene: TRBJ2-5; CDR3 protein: CASRTGPLTETQYF; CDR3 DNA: TGTGCCAGCAGGACAGGGCCCCTGACAGAGACCCAGTACTTC
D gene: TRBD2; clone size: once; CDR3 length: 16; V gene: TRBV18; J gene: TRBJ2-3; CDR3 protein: CASSQFLAEPTDTQYF; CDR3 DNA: TGTGCCAGCTCCCAATTCCTAGCGGAACCCACAGATACGCAGTATTTT
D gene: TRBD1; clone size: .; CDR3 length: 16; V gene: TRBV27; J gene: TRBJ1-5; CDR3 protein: CASSSSGGQGRQPQHF; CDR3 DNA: TGTGCCAGCAGTTCATCAGGGGGACAGGGTCGTCAGCCCCAGCATTTT
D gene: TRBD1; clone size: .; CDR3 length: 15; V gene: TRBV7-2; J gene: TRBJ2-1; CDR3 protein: CASSPDRGRLNEQFF; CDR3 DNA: TGTGCCAGCAGCCCAGACAGGGGGCGGTTGAATGAGCAGTTCTTC
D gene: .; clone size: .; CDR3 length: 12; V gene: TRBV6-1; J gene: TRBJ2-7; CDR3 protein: CASSETYYEQYF; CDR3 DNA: TGTGCCAGCAGTGAGACATACTACGAGCAGTACTTC
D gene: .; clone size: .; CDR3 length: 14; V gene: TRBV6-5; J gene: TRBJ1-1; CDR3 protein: CASSKTQGAAEAFF; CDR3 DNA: TGTGCCAGCAGTAAGACCCAAGGGGCGGCTGAAGCTTTCTTT
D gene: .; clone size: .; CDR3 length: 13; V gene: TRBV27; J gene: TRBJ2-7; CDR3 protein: CVSSPRGWVEQYF; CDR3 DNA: TGTGTCAGCAGCCCACGGGGGTGGGTCGAGCAGTACTTC
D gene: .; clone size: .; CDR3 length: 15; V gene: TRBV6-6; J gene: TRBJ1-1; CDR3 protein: CASSSLQMGRTEAFF; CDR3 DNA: TGTGCCAGCAGCTCCCTTCAGATGGGGAGGACTGAAGCTTTCTTT
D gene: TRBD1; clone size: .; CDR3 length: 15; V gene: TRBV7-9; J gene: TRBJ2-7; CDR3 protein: CASSPFNRGNYEQYF; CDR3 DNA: TGTGCCAGCAGCCCCTTCAACAGGGGAAACTACGAGCAGTACTTC
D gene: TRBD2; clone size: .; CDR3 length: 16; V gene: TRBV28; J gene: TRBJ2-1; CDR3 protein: CASSPWTSGSVNEQFF; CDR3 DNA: TGTGCCAGCAGTCCGTGGACTAGCGGGAGTGTCAATGAGCAGTTCTTC
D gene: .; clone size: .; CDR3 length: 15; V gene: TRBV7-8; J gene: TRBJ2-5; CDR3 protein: CASSARRGIQETQYF; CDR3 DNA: TGTGCCAGCAGCGCCCGCCGGGGGATCCAAGAGACCCAGTACTTC
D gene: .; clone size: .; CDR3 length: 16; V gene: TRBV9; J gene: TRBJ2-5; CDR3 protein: CASSVGQQGGVGTQYF; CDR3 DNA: TGTGCCAGCAGCGTAGGGCAACAGGGGGGGGTAGGGACCCAGTACTTC
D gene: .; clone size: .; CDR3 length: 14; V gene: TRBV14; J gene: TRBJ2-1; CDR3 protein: CASSRFRGSNEQFF; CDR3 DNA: TGTGCCAGCAGCCGATTCCGGGGGTCCAATGAGCAGTTCTTC